This passage covers 4 T cell receptor beta chains from one sample sequenced in a study of Ad26.COV2.S vaccination and SARS-CoV-2 variants. The data were produced by immunoSEQ multiplex PCR, yet TCRdb's version contains in-frame clones alone and is incomplete. The repertoire holds around 300,000 clones, with 90% as singletons. The treatment denotes: roughly 18 received Ad26.COV2.S at low or high dose, single or two shots; about 5 received placebo; per-sample allocation not given. Sampling happened 63 days after the first vaccine or placebo injection. This material consisted of peripheral blood, taken in a trial of Ad26.COV2.S vaccine versus placebo. The origin of the receptors is a person aged 18 to 65 who received the Ad26.COV2.S COVID-19 vaccine or a placebo.

V is TRBV11-3 and J is TRBJ1-1; a possible D gene is TRBD1 (5 bases). The CDR3 length is 15 residues. The V end lost 4 bases, the J end lost 1 base, and 13 bases lay between the germline ends. CDR1 is SGHNT, CDR2 YENEEA, per germline. The CDR3 bases are TGTGCCAGCAGCTCCGTTGGGGGGTCGAACACTGAAGCTTTCTTT. Its protein is CASSSVGGSNTEAFF.

This clone was seen at least ten times. The gene calls are TRBV29-1 and TRBJ2-6; D might be TRBD1 or TRBD2, each matching 5 bases. The CDR3 has 15 residues. Germline CDR1 and CDR2: SQVTM and ANQGSEA. V lost 3 bases to trimming and J lost 1 base, with 10 bases between them. CDR3 amino acids: CSVDDSGSGANVLTF. CDR3 DNA sequence: TGCAGCGTTGACGACAGCGGTTCTGGGGCCAACGTCCTGACTTTC.

The chain has TRBV5-1 and TRBJ1-2, with D possibly TRBD1 on 5 matching bases. CDR3 length equals 14 residues. CDR1 is SGHRS and CDR2 is YFSETQ in the germline V gene. With 6 bases removed from V and 4 bases from J, the gap between germline ends came to 16 bases. The DNA for the CDR3 is TGCGCCAGCAATGTCGGGGGGAACCTCTATGGCTACACCTTC. Protein product: CASNVGGNLYGYTF.

V and J are TRBV18 and TRBJ2-1; no firm D call. Trimming pared 3 bases from V and 10 bases from J, leaving 13 bases between. The germline CDR1 and CDR2 sequences are KGHSH and LQKENI. The CDR3 loop spans 13 amino acids. The CDR3, as DNA: TGTGCCAGCTCACCGCCTACCATTTCGGAGCAGTTCTTC. Translated: CASSPPTISEQFF.